The 10 T cell receptor beta chains below were found in one sample sequenced in a study of blood T cell repertoires in COVID-19. Generated by immunoSEQ multiplex PCR, the TCRdb table keeps only in-frame clones and is missing some. The sample shows around 130,000 clones, about 87% of them seen only once. Sample: peripheral blood. Every receptor here comes from a human donor with COVID-19, enrolled during active disease. The donor label of this sample is uncertain.

The chain combines TRBV11-3 with TRBJ2-5, with 11 bases that match TRBD1. The J segment lost 1 base and the V segment lost 5 bases, leaving 3 bases of the junction unmatched. Germline values: CDR1 SGHNT, CDR2 YENEEA. CDR3 length equals 15 residues. CDR3 DNA: TGTGCCAGCAGCCCGGGGACAGGGGGCCAAGAGACCCAGTACTTC. Its translation: CASSPGTGGQETQYF. Based on the CDR3 plus reference TRBV11-3 and TRBJ2-5, the full variable domain is EAGVVQSPRYKIIEKKQPVAFWCNPISGHNTLYWYLQNLGQGPELLIRYENEEAVDDSQLPKDRFSAERLKGVDSTLKIQPAELGDSAVYLCASSPGTGGQETQYFGPGTRLLVL.

The chain is built from TRBV3-1 (or the pseudogene TRBV3-2) and TRBJ2-5, with D perhaps TRBD1 (6 bases). The ends were cut back, 4 bases at V and 3 bases at J, with 15 bases in the middle. The length of the CDR3 is 15 residues. The germline CDR1 and CDR2 sequences are LGHDT and YNNKEL (reference sequence). The CDR3 DNA sequence: TGTGCCAGCAGCCCCAGGGGACAATCGAAAGAGACCCAGTACTTC. Its protein product is CASSPRGQSKETQYF.

The rearrangement links TRBV2 to TRBJ1-5; no firm D call. Per germline, CDR1 SNHLY and CDR2 FYNNEI. CDR3 length: 15 amino acids. The V gene lost 6 bases and the J gene lost 10 bases, with 22 bases spanning the gap. CDR3 DNA sequence: TGTGCCAGCAGCCCCCAGGAGGCGGGGATAGTACCCCAGCATTTT. Translated: CASSPQEAGIVPQHF. The variable domain in full, with the rest retrieved from reference TRBV2 and TRBJ1-5, is EPEVTQTPSHQVTQMGQEVILRCVPISNHLYFYWYRQILGQKVEFLVSFYNNEISEKSEIFDDQFSVERPDGSNFTLKIRSTKLEDSAMYFCASSPQEAGIVPQHFGDGTRLSIL.

V usage is TRBV6-4 and J usage is TRBJ1-1; 8 bases are shared with TRBD1. V gave up 5 bases and J gave up 8 bases; unmatched junction bases: 7. CDR1 MRHNA and CDR2 SNTAGT come from the germline V gene. This CDR3 region has 13 residues. The CDR3 DNA follows: TGTGCCAGCAGTCTAGGACAGGGATTCGAAGCTTTCTTT. This gives the protein CASSLGQGFEAFF.

The rearrangement joins TRBV7-9 to TRBJ1-1, with a possible D match to TRBD1 (6 bases). CDR1 and CDR2 from the germline V gene are SEHNR and FQNEAQ (reference sequence). The V gene lost 1 base and the J gene lost 2 bases, with 14 bases spanning the gap. CDR3 length: 16 amino acids. The CDR3 loop is CASSLVGQGTNTEAFF. The CDR3 DNA reads TGTGCCAGCAGCTTAGTGGGTCAGGGGACAAACACTGAAGCTTTCTTT.

This clone was detected a few times. The CDR3: CASSIDTAGNQGTYTF. In nucleotides, the CDR3 is TGTGCCAGTAGTATAGATACTGCCGGAAACCAGGGGACGTACACCTTC. The genes are TRBV19 and TRBJ1-2, with a weak D call TRBD1 (6 bases). V shed 0 bases and J shed 11 bases, with 22 bases lying between them. Looked up from germline, CDR1 is LNHDA and CDR2 is SQIVND (reference sequence). The CDR3 contains 16 residues.

The rearrangement links TRBV19 to TRBJ2-5; 10 bases align to TRBD2. The CDR3 has 14 residues. V trimming: 8 bases; J trimming: 0 bases; junction bases outside the gene matches: 3. Germline lookup yields CDR1 LNHDA and CDR2 SQIVND (reference sequence). The CDR3 sequence is CASGLAGDQETQYF. The DNA of the CDR3 is TGTGCCAGTGGTCTAGCGGGGGACCAAGAGACCCAGTACTTC.

This chain links TRBV6-6 with TRBJ1-2, with D perhaps matching TRBD1 (6 bases). The CDR3 runs 14 residues. Germline CDR1 reads MNHNY; CDR2 reads SVGAGI (reference sequence). Deletions cut 5 bases from V and 8 bases from J, with 18 bases between. This CDR3 is CASSGRTASPGYTF. The CDR3 nucleotides are TGTGCCAGCAGTGGACGGACAGCTAGCCCGGGCTACACCTTC.

The chain carries TRBV19 and TRBJ2-2, with 7 bases that match TRBD1. This CDR3 has 16 amino acids. Germline CDR1 is LNHDA and CDR2 is SQIVND (reference sequence). Trimming at V came to 7 bases and at J to 0 bases, leaving 8 bases not matched to a gene. The CDR3 reads CASMGDGTANTGELFF. The CDR3 DNA sequence: TGTGCCAGTATGGGGGACGGGACAGCGAACACCGGGGAGCTGTTTTTT.

The chain employs TRBV15 and TRBJ2-4, with TRBD1 matching over 9 bases. The V and J ends lost 2 bases and 5 bases, in that order; junction bases with no gene match: 10. CDR1 and CDR2 from the germline V gene are LNHNV and YYDKDF (reference sequence). The CDR3 sequence is 17 residues long. CDR3 loop: CATSRLAPRDRENIQYF. CDR3 nucleotides: TGTGCCACCAGCAGACTCGCCCCCCGGGACAGGGAAAACATTCAGTACTTC.